This T cell receptor beta chain emerged from a study of CD8+CD57+ T cells in acquired aplastic anemia. Genomic DNA was employed as the template in profiling TCR beta VDJ and CDR3. MiXCR was run by TCRdb on the reads, yielding one entry per CDR3 protein. The sample contains some 180,000 distinct CDR3 sequences, under 55% of which appear only once. The specimen was sorted CD4+, CD8+, or CD8+CD57+ T cells (not recorded which) from PBMCs. The TCR comes from a human donor in good health.

The CDR3 loop reads CSARQTSSGNTIYF. Here the CDR3 DNA reads TGCAGTGCAAGACAGACCTCCTCTGGAAACACCATATATTTT. The chain has TRBV20-1 and TRBJ1-3, with D perhaps matching TRBD1 (5 bases). The CDR3 contains 14 residues. Germline values: CDR1 DFQATT, CDR2 SNEGSKA (reference sequence). V dropped 6 bases and J dropped 0 bases, with 12 bases sitting between them.